The rows below give T cell receptor beta chains drawn from one sample of a study of regulatory T cells in long-lasting Graves disease. TCRdb itself ran the multiplex PCR reads through MiXCR, one entry per CDR3 protein. The data hold approximately 690,000 distinct CDR3 sequences, with 30% observed a single time. Specimen: peripheral blood mononuclear cells (PBMCs), collected when the disease was refractory, from a patient treated with antithyroid drugs. These receptors were obtained from a female donor with Graves disease. Each CDR3 is given with its conserved first and last residue. A D gene is named only where the DNA matches it firmly. Not all rows give a size; the values are once, few, many and, for expanded clones, a class.

J gene: TRBJ2-2; clone size: -; D gene: -; V gene: TRBV5-6; CDR3 protein: CASSFLDSSNTGELFF; CDR3 DNA: TGTGCCAGCAGCTTTTTGGACTCCTCGAACACCGGGGAGCTGTTTTTT
J gene: TRBJ1-1; clone size: many; D gene: -; V gene: TRBV6-1; CDR3 protein: CASDRNTEAFF; CDR3 DNA: TGTGCCAGCGACAGAAACACTGAAGCTTTCTTT
J gene: TRBJ1-4; clone size: few; D gene: -; V gene: TRBV7-9; CDR3 protein: CASSLSQAKLFF; CDR3 DNA: TGTGCCAGCAGCTTATCGCAGGCAAAACTGTTTTTT
J gene: TRBJ2-7; clone size: many; D gene: TRBD2; V gene: TRBV12-3/TRBV12-4; CDR3 protein: CASRNRTSGEQYF; CDR3 DNA: TGTGCCAGCAGGAACCGGACTAGCGGGGAGCAGTACTTC
J gene: TRBJ1-1; clone size: few; D gene: -; V gene: TRBV25-1; CDR3 protein: CASSPNRQEPNTEAFF; CDR3 DNA: TGTGCCAGCAGCCCGAACAGGCAGGAGCCGAACACTGAAGCTTTCTTT
J gene: TRBJ2-7; clone size: -; D gene: TRBD1; V gene: TRBV13; CDR3 protein: CASSTGTGIYEQYF; CDR3 DNA: TGTGCCAGCAGCACCGGGACAGGGATCTACGAGCAGTACTTC
J gene: TRBJ2-7; clone size: many; D gene: TRBD1; V gene: TRBV11-3; CDR3 protein: CASSLGLRDSYEQYF; CDR3 DNA: TGTGCCAGCAGCTTAGGCCTACGGGACAGTTACGAGCAGTACTTC
J gene: TRBJ1-5; clone size: few; D gene: -; V gene: TRBV6-1; CDR3 protein: CASSEGWAGRLSNQPQHF; CDR3 DNA: TGTGCCAGCAGTGAAGGGTGGGCGGGTCGTTTAAGCAATCAGCCCCAGCATTTT
J gene: TRBJ1-4; clone size: -; D gene: -; V gene: TRBV3-1; CDR3 protein: CASSQVLGSEKLFF; CDR3 DNA: TGTGCCAGCAGCCAAGTTCTAGGGTCAGAAAAACTGTTTTTT
J gene: TRBJ2-7; clone size: -; D gene: TRBD2; V gene: TRBV6-2/TRBV6-3; CDR3 protein: CTSSYYGSGSHEQYF; CDR3 DNA: TGTACCAGCAGTTACTATGGTAGCGGGAGTCACGAGCAGTACTTC
J gene: TRBJ1-1; clone size: -; D gene: -; V gene: TRBV7-6; CDR3 protein: CASSKVPEWNTEAFF; CDR3 DNA: TGTGCCAGCAGTAAGGTGCCAGAATGGAACACTGAAGCTTTCTTT
J gene: TRBJ2-6; clone size: few; D gene: -; V gene: TRBV20-1; CDR3 protein: CSATTPTGGSSGANVLTF; CDR3 DNA: TGCAGTGCTACCACCCCGACAGGAGGAAGCTCTGGGGCCAACGTCCTGACTTTC
J gene: TRBJ1-2; clone size: many; D gene: -; V gene: TRBV28; CDR3 protein: CASSPGGIYGYTF; CDR3 DNA: TGTGCCAGCAGTCCCGGAGGTATCTATGGCTACACCTTC
J gene: TRBJ1-5; clone size: few; D gene: -; V gene: TRBV20-1; CDR3 protein: CSARVGGSGNQPQHF; CDR3 DNA: TGCAGTGCTAGAGTGGGGGGATCGGGCAATCAGCCCCAGCATTTT
J gene: TRBJ1-5; clone size: once; D gene: TRBD1; V gene: TRBV28; CDR3 protein: CASSLDRVQNQPQHF; CDR3 DNA: TGTGCCAGCAGCCTAGACAGGGTGCAGAATCAGCCCCAGCATTTT
J gene: TRBJ1-4; clone size: many; D gene: TRBD1; V gene: TRBV6-1; CDR3 protein: CASSRTGHPTNEKLFF; CDR3 DNA: TGTGCCAGCAGTCGGACAGGGCACCCAACTAATGAAAAACTGTTTTTT
J gene: TRBJ1-1; clone size: many; D gene: -; V gene: TRBV6-1; CDR3 protein: CASIPQGSTEAFF; CDR3 DNA: TGTGCCAGCATTCCCCAGGGGTCCACTGAAGCTTTCTTT
J gene: TRBJ1-4; clone size: -; D gene: -; V gene: TRBV20-1; CDR3 protein: CSAFRGGSNEKLFF; CDR3 DNA: TGCAGTGCTTTTAGGGGGGGCTCGAATGAAAAACTGTTTTTT
J gene: TRBJ2-1; clone size: few; D gene: -; V gene: TRBV6-1; CDR3 protein: CASSVVGGDDNEQFF; CDR3 DNA: TGTGCCAGCAGTGTGGTCGGGGGTGACGACAATGAGCAGTTCTTC
J gene: TRBJ2-1; clone size: -; D gene: TRBD1; V gene: TRBV20-1; CDR3 protein: CSARGRGTGGDNEQFF; CDR3 DNA: TGCAGTGCTAGGGGGAGGGGGACAGGGGGTGACAATGAGCAGTTCTTC